Described below is a single T cell receptor beta chain sequence and its context. Authors' methods: Estimated nucleated cell counts came from reference gene primer amplification. Assay: immunoSEQ multiplex PCR; the TCRdb copy retains only in-frame clones and omits some. V and J calls and clone size are those listed in that table; D and trimming were worked out from the DNA. The sample lists about 27,000 clones; about 91% were seen once. This specimen comes from a study of blood T cell repertoires in COVID-19. On the study more broadly: The cDNA or gDNA used as material had been derived from T cells, B-cell-depleted T cells, or PBMCs.

Sequencing was carried out using peripheral blood. The clonotype comes from a human donor with active COVID-19. The donor label of this sample is uncertain.

CDR3: CASSSDFNYEQYF. The CDR3 region has the DNA TGTGCCAGCAGTTCGGACTTCAACTACGAGCAGTACTTC. The chain joins TRBV6-2 or TRBV6-3 to TRBJ2-7; D may be TRBD2 (5 bases). The CDR3 length is 13 residues. The V end lost 4 bases, the J end lost 3 bases, and 10 bases lay between the germline ends. Germline lookup yields CDR1 MNHEY and CDR2 SVGEGT.